Each of the 27 T cell receptor beta chains below was sequenced from the same sample in a study of cytomegalovirus exposure and HLA in healthy donors. PCR used 60 Vbeta primers and 13 Jbeta primers. Measured with immunoSEQ multiplex PCR; TCRdb has only the in-frame clones, and not every one. The sample has about 130,000 clones, 70% to 80% seen once. The specimen was PBMCs. All receptors come from a woman between 55 and 75 years old in good health and CMV-seropositive.

This chain links TRBV27 with TRBJ1-1; TRBD1 is a possible D gene (5 bases). From germline, CDR1 is MNHEY and CDR2 SMNVEV (reference sequence). V was clipped by 6 bases and J by 6 bases, with 17 bases between them. The CDR3 is 14 residues long. In nucleotides, the CDR3 is TGTGCCAGCAGCCCCTCCCCAGGGTGGGCTGAAGCTTTCTTT. Residues: CASSPSPGWAEAFF.

The V call is TRBV6-5, the J call TRBJ2-3; 10 nucleotides line up with TRBD2. This CDR3 contains 15 residues. Germline V lookup: CDR1 MNHEY, CDR2 SVGAGI. V lost 6 bases, J lost 2 bases, and 5 bases stayed unmatched. The CDR3 reads CASSPGLAATDTQYF. The CDR3 DNA follows: TGTGCCAGCAGCCCCGGACTAGCGGCCACAGATACGCAGTATTTT.

The rearrangement joins TRBV4-1 to TRBJ2-7, with D possibly TRBD1 on 6 matching bases. Trimming removed 0 bases at V and 4 bases at J, with 13 bases between. Germline values: CDR1 MGHRA, CDR2 YSYEKL. This CDR3 contains 15 residues. The CDR3 region has the DNA TGCGCCAGCAGCCAAGAGATCGGGCAGGGGTACGAGCAGTACTTC. This translates into CASSQEIGQGYEQYF.

The rearrangement links TRBV27 to TRBJ1-2; 7 bases fit TRBD1. Germline loops: CDR1 MNHEY, CDR2 SMNVEV (reference sequence). CDR3 length: 15 residues. The trim removed 5 bases at V and 4 bases at J, leaving 10 bases unmatched. CDR3 sequence reads: CASSPWEGGLYGYTF. The CDR3 DNA is TGTGCCAGCAGTCCCTGGGAAGGGGGCCTCTATGGCTACACCTTC.

The V call is TRBV18, the J call TRBJ1-5; D is perhaps TRBD1 (5 bases). The CDR3 is 17 residues long. V was pared by 4 bases and J by 0 bases, with 16 bases between. Germline V CDR1 and CDR2: KGHSH, LQKENI. This chain's CDR3 is CASSLAQPGDSNQPQHF. CDR3 DNA sequence: TGTGCCAGCTCACTGGCCCAACCGGGGGATAGCAATCAGCCCCAGCATTTT.

The J gene is TRBJ2-1, the V gene TRBV10-3; 11 positions match TRBD2. V lost 10 bases to trimming and J lost 7 bases; unmatched junction nucleotides: 9. The CDR3 is 14 amino acids. The germline V gene encodes CDR1 ENHRY and CDR2 SYGVKD. CDR3 in amino acids: CATSPGLAVNEQFF. CDR3 sequence (DNA): TGTGCCACATCACCGGGACTAGCGGTGAATGAGCAGTTCTTC.

This clone has only one observation. The chain links TRBV9 to TRBJ1-2; TRBD1 matches at 7 bases. CDR1 and CDR2 from the germline V gene are SGDLS and YYNGEE. The ends lost 5 bases at V and 4 bases at J; junction bases unmatched: 5. The CDR3 is 13 amino acids. Written as DNA, the CDR3 is TGTGCCAGCAGTAAAGGGGGCAGCTATGGCTACACCTTC. This translates into CASSKGGSYGYTF.

The rearrangement uses TRBV10-3 and TRBJ2-2; 13 bases align to TRBD2. The trim removed 4 bases at V and 5 bases at J, leaving 7 bases unmatched. Germline assignment: CDR1 ENHRY and CDR2 SYGVKD. The CDR3 runs to 17 residues. DNA for the CDR3: TGTGCCATCAGTGTCACTAGCGGGGGGGCCGATACCGGGGAGCTGTTTTTT. Amino acid sequence: CAISVTSGGADTGELFF.

The chain employs TRBV27 and TRBJ1-5; D gene unclear. CDR1 is MNHEY and CDR2 is SMNVEV in the germline V gene (reference sequence). The length of the CDR3 is 13 residues. The ends were cut back, 0 bases at V and 4 bases at J, with 4 bases in the middle. The CDR3 DNA reads TGTGCCAGCAGTTTATCGAGGAATCAGCCCCAGCATTTT. This gives the protein CASSLSRNQPQHF.

The genes are TRBV6-5 and TRBJ1-1; 7 bases are shared with TRBD1. The CDR3 is made up of 14 amino acids. With 7 bases clipped from V and 1 base from J, the junction kept 6 bases outside the gene matches. Germline loops: CDR1 MNHEY, CDR2 SVGAGI. DNA of the CDR3: TGTGCCAGCACTAAACAGGGGCCGAACACTGAAGCTTTCTTT. Amino acid sequence: CASTKQGPNTEAFF.

This clone was found a few times. The chain uses TRBV6-1 and TRBJ2-3, with D uncertain. Germline CDR1 MNHNS, CDR2 SASEGT. V was trimmed by 2 bases and J by 2 bases, leaving 14 bases between them. CDR3 size: 16 residues. CDR3 in amino acids: CASSESVGRPTDTQYF. As DNA, the CDR3 is TGTGCCAGCAGTGAAAGCGTCGGCAGACCCACAGATACGCAGTATTTT.

This clone was counted only a few times. J is TRBJ1-4 and V is TRBV6-1; 8 nucleotides match TRBD1. Germline-derived CDR1 and CDR2 are MNHNS and SASEGT. The V gene end was trimmed by 4 bases and the J gene end by 7 bases; junction bases not matched to a gene: 8. There are 15 residues in the CDR3. The CDR3, as DNA: TGTGCCAGCAGTGTTGGCAGGGGGCGGGCTGAAAAACTGTTTTTT. Translation: CASSVGRGRAEKLFF.

The gene calls are TRBV14 and TRBJ2-3; D is perhaps TRBD1 (5 bases). The CDR3 covers 15 residues. V dropped 0 bases and J dropped 4 bases, with 11 bases sitting between them. The germline V gene has CDR1 SGHDN and CDR2 FVKESK. The chain's CDR3 is CASSQEGRASDTQYF. The CDR3 DNA reads as TGTGCCAGCAGCCAAGAGGGCAGGGCGTCAGATACGCAGTATTTT.

In regard to this clone: An end of the junction does not agree with germline; a read error may underlie this. The same CDR3 is also encoded by other DNA sequences in this sample. The chain links TRBV4-2 to TRBJ1-1; D may be TRBD1 (5 bases). This CDR3 region has 16 residues. Germline-derived CDR1 and CDR2 are LGHNA and YNFKEQ. CDR3 in DNA: TGTGCCAGCAGCCAAGATGGAACAGGCTTGAACACTGAGGCTTTCTTT. Its protein is CASSQDGTGLNTEAFF.

The rearrangement links TRBV28 to TRBJ1-4; D might be TRBD1 (6 bases). The V gene's germline CDR1 is MDHEN and CDR2 SYDVKM. This CDR3 is built from 14 residues. Trimming removed 7 bases at V and 7 bases at J, with 16 bases between. CDR3 sequence (DNA): TGTGCCAGCAATCCGGGACATCGAACTGAAAAACTGTTTTTT. Protein sequence: CASNPGHRTEKLFF.

V gene TRBV5-1 combines with J gene TRBJ2-1; 7 positions agree with TRBD2. The V gene's germline CDR1 is SGHRS and CDR2 YFSETQ. Trimming at V came to 3 bases and at J to 0 bases, leaving 3 bases not matched to a gene. CDR3 length: 15 amino acids. CDR3 loop: CASSSSGVSYNEQFF. CDR3 nucleotide sequence: TGCGCCAGCAGCTCAAGCGGGGTCTCCTACAATGAGCAGTTCTTC.

The J gene is TRBJ2-3, the V gene TRBV2; weak D call: TRBD2 (5 bases). V dropped 7 bases and J dropped 8 bases, with 10 bases sitting between them. This CDR3 comprises 11 residues. Germline V gives CDR1 SNHLY, CDR2 FYNNEI. CDR3: CASTGFGTQYF. The CDR3, as DNA: TGTGCCAGCACGGGGTTTGGTACGCAGTATTTT.

V and J are TRBV6-5 and TRBJ2-7, with TRBD2 as a possible D gene (6 bases). V shed 6 bases and J shed 4 bases, with 10 bases lying between them. The CDR3 is 12 amino acids. Looked up from germline, CDR1 is MNHEY and CDR2 is SVGAGI. The CDR3: CASRGGPYEQYF. The DNA of the CDR3 is TGTGCCAGCAGGGGGGGACCTTACGAGCAGTACTTC.

This clone appeared a single time. The chain links TRBV5-1 to TRBJ2-5; TRBD1 matches at 10 bases. J was trimmed by 5 bases and V by 5 bases; bases with no gene match: 9. The CDR3 length is 15 residues. Germline V gene data show CDR1 as SGHRS and CDR2 as YFSETQ. The CDR3 DNA sequence: TGCGCCAGCAGTCTAAAGGACAGGGGGGCCGAGACCCAGTACTTC. Residues: CASSLKDRGAETQYF.

This clone appeared a single time. V gene TRBV15 combines with J gene TRBJ2-3; 10 nucleotides match TRBD2. Trimming cost V 5 bases and J 2 bases; bases outside gene matches: 13. The CDR3 length is 18 residues. Germline CDR1 reads LNHNV; CDR2 reads YYDKDF (reference sequence). This CDR3 reads CATSPRDSGGPDTDTQYF. The CDR3 DNA follows: TGTGCCACCAGCCCGAGGGATAGCGGGGGGCCTGACACAGATACGCAGTATTTT.

This chain joins TRBV4-1 and TRBJ1-1; D is uncertain. This CDR3 is built from 12 residues. Germline CDR1 is MGHRA and CDR2 is YSYEKL. Trimming cost V 2 bases and J 2 bases, with 3 bases left between them. In DNA, the CDR3 is TGCGCCAGCAGCCAATATAACACTGAAGCTTTCTTT. It encodes CASSQYNTEAFF.

The count of this clone is one. The CDR3 reads CASSAQGLGQPQHF. The CDR3 DNA reads as TGTGCCAGCAGCGCTCAGGGCCTGGGACAGCCCCAGCATTTT. The V call is TRBV2, the J call TRBJ1-5; D might be TRBD1 (5 bases). CDR3 size: 14 residues. The germline V and J ends were trimmed by 6 bases and 7 bases, with 16 bases remaining between them. CDR1 and CDR2 from the germline V gene are SNHLY and FYNNEI.

This CDR3 is CASSPSPSTRGRDTQYF. CDR3 DNA: TGTGCCAGCAGCCCAAGCCCGTCCACCCGCGGGCGGGATACGCAGTATTTT. V and J are TRBV2 and TRBJ2-3; a weak D match, TRBD2 (5 bases). Looked up from germline, CDR1 is SNHLY and CDR2 is FYNNEI. CDR3 length: 17 amino acids. Trimming shortened V by 6 bases and J by 6 bases, and 25 bases separated the two germline ends.

V and J are TRBV6-5 and TRBJ1-5; D gene unclear. The length of the CDR3 is 16 residues. Per germline, CDR1 MNHEY and CDR2 SVGAGI. Between the trimmed V and J ends, which lost 0 bases and 2 bases, there was a span of 11 bases. As DNA, the CDR3 is TGTGCCAGCAGTTACTCGTATGTTGTCGGCAATCAGCCCCAGCATTTT. Protein product: CASSYSYVVGNQPQHF.

The J gene is TRBJ1-4, the V gene TRBV29-1, with D tentatively TRBD1 (5 bases). Germline V gene sequence: CDR1 SQVTM, CDR2 ANQGSEA. V was clipped by 6 bases and J by 8 bases, with 16 bases between them. This CDR3 is 13 amino acids long. The CDR3 coding sequence is TGCAGCGTGCAGGCCGCGAAGGGGGAAAAACTGTTTTTT. It translates to CSVQAAKGEKLFF.

This clone was counted a single time. V and J are TRBV2 and TRBJ1-1; D is undetermined. Germline CDR1 and CDR2: SNHLY and FYNNEI. The V end was cut by 1 base, the J end by 2 bases, with 5 bases between. The CDR3 covers 13 residues. The CDR3 region is CASSEGYNTEAFF. In DNA form, the CDR3 reads TGTGCCAGCAGTGAAGGCTACAACACTGAAGCTTTCTTT. The full variable domain, rest sourced from reference TRBV2 and TRBJ1-1, is EPEVTQTPSHQVTQMGQEVILRCVPISNHLYFYWYRQILGQKVEFLVSFYNNEISEKSEIFDDQFSVERPDGSNFTLKIRSTKLEDSAMYFCASSEGYNTEAFFGQGTRLTVV.

The DNA for the CDR3 is TGCGCCAGCAGTGAGGGACTAGCAGGTGCCGAGCAGTTCTTC. Its translation: CASSEGLAGAEQFF. The chain combines TRBV10-1 with TRBJ2-1; 8 positions match TRBD2. The CDR3 sequence is 14 residues long. Germline loops: CDR1 WNHNN, CDR2 SYGVQD (reference sequence). The J segment lost 10 bases and the V segment lost 2 bases, leaving 7 bases of the junction unmatched.